These 14 T cell receptor beta chains came from one sample sequenced in a study of cytotoxic CD8 clonotypes in ibrutinib-treated CLL. Repertoires were generated with immunoSEQ multiplex PCR, while TCRdb's copy carries only in-frame clones and drops some. The data show 49,000 or so clones, around half seen once. The specimen comprised PBMCs, sampled after 12 months of ibrutinib treatment. All receptors derive from a human donor with chronic lymphocytic leukemia.

The V and J genes are TRBV7-2 and TRBJ1-2, with TRBD1 identical over 7 bases. The CDR3 consists of 15 residues. Trimming at V came to 5 bases and at J to 3 bases, leaving 9 bases not matched to a gene. Germline CDR1 SGHTA, CDR2 FQGNSA. The CDR3 region is CASSLADRPYYGYTF. CDR3 bases: TGTGCCAGCAGCCTTGCGGACAGGCCCTACTATGGCTACACCTTC.

A few counts support this clone. The chain employs TRBV27 and TRBJ2-7; TRBD2 matches 10 bases. V lost 7 bases to trimming and J lost 6 bases; unmatched junction nucleotides: 15. This CDR3 contains 16 residues. Germline loops: CDR1 MNHEY, CDR2 SMNVEV (reference sequence). CDR3 nucleotide sequence: TGTGCCAGCACCCTCCGGGGGGGACTAGCGAGTGTCGAGCAGTACTTC. Its translation: CASTLRGGLASVEQYF.

This clone was seen a handful of times. This chain joins TRBV9 and TRBJ1-2, with D uncertain. The CDR3 totals 12 residues. The germline V and J ends were trimmed by 5 bases and 8 bases, with 13 bases remaining between them. The germline V gene has CDR1 SGDLS and CDR2 YYNGEE. In DNA form, the CDR3 reads TGTGCCAGCAGGCCCTCAGCGGGGGGCTACACCTTC. Protein product: CASRPSAGGYTF.

There are a few counts of this clone. Here the CDR3 reads CASSFLAGNKDSPLHF. The CDR3 DNA sequence: TGTGCCAGCAGTTTTCTTGCCGGGAACAAGGATTCACCCCTCCACTTT. V gene TRBV7-6 combines with J gene TRBJ1-6; D is unresolved. Trimming took off 6 bases at V and 8 bases at J, with 20 bases between the two ends. This CDR3 contains 16 residues. Per germline, CDR1 SGHVS and CDR2 FNYEAQ.

This chain joins TRBV5-4 and TRBJ2-1, with D hard to call. V shed 4 bases and J shed 8 bases, with 10 bases lying between them. This CDR3 contains 12 residues. CDR1 is SGHNT, CDR2 YYREEE, per germline (reference sequence). This CDR3 is CASSGDADEQFF. DNA of the CDR3: TGTGCCAGCAGCGGGGATGCGGATGAGCAGTTCTTC.

This clone appeared a few times. The CDR3 sequence: CASSLEVWESTGELFF. In DNA form, the CDR3 reads TGTGCCAGCAGCTTGGAGGTTTGGGAGTCCACCGGGGAGCTGTTTTTT. The V and J genes are TRBV5-4 and TRBJ2-2; TRBD2 might be the D (5 bases). The CDR3 spans 16 residues. Trimming took off 0 bases at V and 4 bases at J, with 13 bases between the two ends. Germline V gene data show CDR1 as SGHNT and CDR2 as YYREEE (reference sequence).

This rearrangement joins TRBV13 to TRBJ1-1; D unresolved. The length of the CDR3 is 13 residues. Trimming took 5 bases from V and 5 from J, leaving 12 bases between them. CDR1 is PRHDT and CDR2 is FYEKMQ in the germline V gene (reference sequence). In DNA form, the CDR3 reads TGTGCCAGCAGCGCAACACGCCGGACTGAAGCTTTCTTT. It is translated as CASSATRRTEAFF. The full variable domain, with the rest looked up from reference TRBV13 and TRBJ1-1, is AAGVIQSPRHLIKEKRETATLKCYPIPRHDTVYWYQQGPGQDPQFLISFYEKMQSDKGSIPDRFSAQQFSDYHSELNMSSLELGDSALYFCASSATRRTEAFFGQGTRLTVV.

The J gene is TRBJ2-1, the V gene TRBV15, with TRBD2 identical over 8 bases. This CDR3 contains 19 residues. Germline CDR1 is LNHNV and CDR2 is YYDKDF (reference sequence). The junction had 15 bases not matched to a gene; V was cut back by 0 bases and J by 5 bases. CDR3: CATSRDKGRPGLVHNEQFF. CDR3 coding DNA: TGTGCCACCAGCAGAGATAAAGGGCGGCCGGGACTAGTCCACAATGAGCAGTTCTTC.

This clone has just a few counts. The chain couples TRBV7-6 to TRBJ2-3; 13 nucleotides agree with TRBD2. This CDR3 region has 16 residues. J lost 2 bases, V lost 4 bases, and 3 bases had no gene match. Germline V gene sequence: CDR1 SGHVS, CDR2 FNYEAQ. CDR3 sequence reads: CASSSGLAGATDTQYF. CDR3 nucleotides: TGTGCCAGCAGCTCAGGACTAGCGGGAGCCACAGATACGCAGTATTTT.

The genes are TRBV2 and TRBJ2-7; a weak D match, TRBD1 (5 bases). Trimming stripped 2 bases from V and 6 bases from J, with 11 bases between. The CDR3 is made up of 13 amino acids. Germline CDR1 is SNHLY and CDR2 is FYNNEI. CDR3 region: CASSELWQGEQYF. The CDR3 DNA reads TGTGCCAGCAGTGAACTTTGGCAGGGCGAGCAGTACTTC.

V gene TRBV2 combines with J gene TRBJ2-3; either TRBD1 or TRBD2 may fit D (5 bases each). CDR1 and CDR2 (germline): SNHLY, FYNNEI. V was pared by 1 base and J by 4 bases, with 15 bases between. CDR3 length equals 16 residues. CDR3 nucleotide sequence: TGTGCCAGCAGTGAAGGTCCGGGCAGGGACGCAGATACGCAGTATTTT. Amino acid sequence: CASSEGPGRDADTQYF.

V gene TRBV19 combines with J gene TRBJ1-2; D call uncertain. Germline CDR1 is LNHDA and CDR2 is SQIVND (reference sequence). The CDR3 loop spans 13 amino acids. Trimming cost V 5 bases and J 3 bases, with 10 bases left between them. The CDR3 sequence: CASSALTHYGYTF. In DNA form, the CDR3 reads TGTGCCAGTAGTGCTCTGACTCACTATGGCTACACCTTC.

The chain links TRBV9 to TRBJ2-7, with D unclear. The CDR3 has 11 residues. The V and J ends lost 0 bases and 6 bases respectively, with 4 bases between them. The germline V gene has CDR1 SGDLS and CDR2 YYNGEE. CDR3 DNA sequence: TGTGCCAGCAGCGTAGGGTCCGAGCAGTACTTC. Translating it yields CASSVGSEQYF.

The V and J genes are TRBV27 and TRBJ2-7; 13 nucleotides align to TRBD2. The germline V gene has CDR1 MNHEY and CDR2 SMNVEV (reference sequence). V shed 3 bases and J 2 bases; nucleotides not matched to a gene: 4. CDR3 length equals 16 residues. In DNA, the CDR3 is TGTGCCAGCAGTTTCAGGACTAGCGGGAGCCCCTACGAGCAGTACTTC. Translating gives CASSFRTSGSPYEQYF.